Following are 8 T cell receptor beta chains from one sample sequenced in a study of cytomegalovirus exposure and HLA in healthy donors (dated by TCRdb to about 2017). Library generation was performed with the immunoSEQ multiplex PCR assay. The source is immuneACCESS, and TCRdb retained only in-frame sequences with V and J called. Part of the clones is not carried over; for the studies checked, unresolved V genes explain less than half of this, and the remainder is unexplained. Counted in this sample were under 150,000 clones; approximately 87% of them appeared once. Of the sample, roughly 3% falls within the top ten clones. Material for sequencing was PBMCs. Receptors were obtained from a man aged 18-30 years in good health and CMV-seronegative.

The genes are TRBV21-1 and TRBJ2-1; TRBD2, as called in the table, went unchecked against the DNA. TRBV21-1 corresponds to a pseudogene. This CDR3 contains 13 residues. DNA of the CDR3: TGTGCCAGCAGCAAAGGGAGGGGTGGTGAGCAGTTCTTC. The encoded protein is CASSKGRGGEQFF.

The genes are TRBV28 and TRBJ2-5, with D maybe TRBD1 (6 bases). The CDR3 loop spans 15 amino acids. Germline V gene lookup returns CDR1 MDHEN and CDR2 SYDVKM. Trimming took off 4 bases at V and 5 bases at J, with 17 bases between the two ends. This CDR3 reads CASSSTGFDDETQYF. CDR3 DNA sequence: TGTGCCAGCAGTTCTACAGGGTTTGATGACGAGACCCAGTACTTC.

This clone was recorded only once. The rearrangement links TRBV6-5 to TRBJ2-5; tentatively, D is TRBD1 (6 bases). Per the germline V gene, CDR1 is MNHEY and CDR2 is SVGAGI. With 2 bases removed from V and 5 bases from J, the gap between germline ends came to 9 bases. CDR3 size: 13 residues. CDR3 coding DNA: TGTGCCAGCAGTTACGAACAGGGTGAGACCCAGTACTTC. It translates to CASSYEQGETQYF.

The rearrangement uses TRBV4-1 and TRBJ1-5, with 9 bases identical to TRBD1. The CDR3 contains 16 residues. Per the germline V gene, CDR1 is MGHRA and CDR2 is YSYEKL. The V segment lost 0 bases and the J segment 10 bases; nucleotides outside the gene matches: 10. The CDR3 nucleotides read TGCGCCAGCAGCCAAGATCCCGGACAGGGGAACCAACCCCAGCATTTT. Its protein is CASSQDPGQGNQPQHF.

V and J are TRBV5-1 and TRBJ2-1; no reliable D call. The CDR3 has 16 residues. From germline, CDR1 is SGHRS and CDR2 YFSETQ. V was trimmed by 5 bases and J by 6 bases, leaving 21 bases between them. CDR3 bases: TGCGCCAGCAGGGTGATATGGGCCACCCGTCCCAATGAGCAGTTCTTC. This encodes CASRVIWATRPNEQFF. Full variable domain (outside the CDR3, taken from reference TRBV5-1 and TRBJ2-1): KAGVTQTPRYLIKTRGQQVTLSCSPISGHRSVSWYQQTPGQGLQFLFEYFSETQRNKGNFPGRFSGRQFSNSRSEMNVSTLELGDSALYLCASRVIWATRPNEQFFGPGTRLTVL.

The chain carries TRBV5-1 and TRBJ1-5, with 7 bases matching TRBD1. This CDR3 has 14 amino acids. V dropped 4 bases and J dropped 4; count of bases not matched to a gene: 5. Germline CDR1 SGHRS, CDR2 YFSETQ. The CDR3 region has the DNA TGCGCCAGCAGCCCGGGACAGCAAAATCAGCCCCAGCATTTT. This gives the protein CASSPGQQNQPQHF.

The chain uses TRBV30 and TRBJ1-2, with 8 bases matching TRBD1. The CDR3 covers 12 residues. Germline trimming cut 8 bases from V and 4 bases from J; bases unmatched to any gene: 6. Germline V gene lookup returns CDR1 GTSNPN and CDR2 SVGIG (reference sequence). The CDR3 DNA is TGTGCCAAGGACAGGGACTCCTATGGCTACACCTTC. It specifies CAKDRDSYGYTF.

This chain uses TRBV9 with TRBJ2-7; a possible D gene is TRBD1 (6 bases). This CDR3 has 19 residues. Trimming took 7 bases from V and 2 from J, leaving 31 bases between them. Germline V gene sequence: CDR1 SGDLS, CDR2 YYNGEE. This CDR3 reads CASGKGTFTPSGLTYEQYF. CDR3 DNA: TGTGCCAGCGGCAAGGGGACATTTACACCGAGTGGCCTCACCTACGAGCAGTACTTC.